Below are 21 T cell receptor beta chains sequenced from a single sample in a study of T-cell reconstitution after alpha-beta-depleted transplantation in children. Unique molecular identifiers were built into the TCRbeta library. TCRdb reprocessed the PCR reads with MiXCR, giving one entry per CDR3 protein. The sample records 200,000 to 250,000 distinct CDR3 sequences, around 7.5% being singletons. The input for sequencing was PBMCs, mostly from graft donor cells, taken 180 days after TCRalphabeta/CD19-depleted stem cell transplant. Source of these receptors: a male patient aged 10-17 years who had a stem cell transplant for acute lymphoblastic leukemia, so the T cells may come from the graft donor.

This clonotype came up many times. The chain uses TRBV10-3 and TRBJ2-5; no definite D call. The CDR3 covers 12 residues. Trimming cost V 6 bases and J 1 base, with 6 bases left between them. Per the germline V gene, CDR1 is ENHRY and CDR2 is SYGVKD. The CDR3, as DNA: TGTGCCATCAGGAACTCCCAAGAGACCCAGTACTTC. Its protein product is CAIRNSQETQYF.

This clonotype was seen repeatedly, ten times or more. The chain combines TRBV20-1 with TRBJ2-5, with D maybe TRBD2 (6 bases). Germline V gene sequence: CDR1 DFQATT, CDR2 SNEGSKA (reference sequence). The CDR3 loop spans 16 amino acids. V was trimmed by 0 bases and J by 9 bases, leaving 23 bases between them. The CDR3, as DNA: TGCAGTGCTAGAGATCAATTGGGAGGTGTATCCAGGGCCCAGTACTTC. Residues: CSARDQLGGVSRAQYF.

This clonotype showed up many times. The chain is built from TRBV20-1 and TRBJ1-1; D gene unclear. Per the germline V gene, CDR1 is DFQATT and CDR2 is SNEGSKA (reference sequence). The CDR3 extends over 10 amino acids. Trimming removed 1 base at V and 14 bases at J, with 11 bases between. This CDR3 is CSARARALFF. DNA of the CDR3: TGCAGTGCTAGAGCCAGAGCCCTGTTCTTT.

This clonotype was found many times. V is TRBV7-9 and J is TRBJ2-2; a possible D gene is TRBD2 (6 bases). The germline gives CDR1 SEHNR, CDR2 FQNEAQ (reference sequence). V dropped 6 bases and J dropped 6 bases, with 17 bases sitting between them. The CDR3 contains 15 residues. CDR3 nucleotides: TGTGCCAGCAGTGCCTCCGGGCAGCGGGCCGGGGAGCTGTTTTTT. Amino acid sequence: CASSASGQRAGELFF.

Ten or more counts support this clonotype. DNA of the CDR3: TGCAGCGTCCAGACAGGGCACACCGGGGAGCTGTTTTTT. Its translation: CSVQTGHTGELFF. This chain joins TRBV29-1 and TRBJ2-2, with 7 bases aligning to TRBD1. Germline CDR1 SQVTM, CDR2 ANQGSEA. The CDR3 is 13 residues long. Losses at the gene ends were 6 bases for V and 3 bases for J; bases not matched to a gene: 4.

This clonotype was seen repeatedly, ten times or more. The CDR3 region has the DNA TGTGCCAGCAGCCCCAGGGGGCGAGTCTCCTACGAGCAGTACTTC. Its translation is CASSPRGRVSYEQYF. The chain is built from TRBV11-2 and TRBJ2-7; TRBD1 matches at 8 bases. In germline, CDR1 is SGHAT, CDR2 FQNNGV. CDR3 size: 15 residues. Unmatched junction bases numbered 6, after V lost 5 bases and J lost 0 bases.

This clonotype was detected many times. The CDR3 is CSVDPLGAFF. Written as DNA, the CDR3 is TGCAGCGTTGACCCCCTCGGGGCTTTCTTT. The chain recombines TRBV29-1 with TRBJ1-1; no clear D. This CDR3 is built from 10 residues. V lost 3 bases and J 11 bases, leaving 10 bases between the germline ends. Germline V CDR1 and CDR2: SQVTM, ANQGSEA.

The J gene is TRBJ2-7, the V gene TRBV20-1; TRBD2 is a possible D gene (6 bases). The V end was cut by 4 bases, the J end by 0 bases, with 25 bases between. The CDR3 sequence is 18 residues long. Germline V lookup: CDR1 DFQATT, CDR2 SNEGSKA (reference sequence). CDR3 sequence reads: CSANRRGLTAGTSYEQYF. The CDR3 nucleotides are TGCAGTGCTAATCGGCGAGGCTTGACCGCGGGGACCTCCTACGAGCAGTACTTC.

This clonotype was recorded at least ten times. The V call is TRBV7-2, the J call TRBJ1-2; no reliable D call. Germline V gives CDR1 SGHTA, CDR2 FQGNSA. The V and J ends lost 5 bases and 0 bases respectively, with 7 bases between them. The CDR3 sequence is 13 residues long. CDR3 sequence: CASSTYANYGYTF. DNA for the CDR3: TGTGCCAGCAGCACGTACGCTAACTATGGCTACACCTTC.

This clonotype occurred many times. The V and J genes are TRBV12-3 or TRBV12-4 and TRBJ1-5; no clear D gene. V shed 5 bases and J shed 5 bases, with 7 bases lying between them. The CDR3 extends over 12 amino acids. The CDR3 nucleotides read TGTGCCAGCAGTCCTGGATATCAGCCCCAGCATTTT. Its translation is CASSPGYQPQHF.

This clonotype showed up many times. This chain connects TRBV6-1 to TRBJ1-1, with D unclear. Trimming cost V 8 bases and J 4 bases, with 14 bases left between them. Germline loops: CDR1 MNHNS, CDR2 SASEGT. The length of the CDR3 is 13 residues. DNA for the CDR3: TGTGCCAGCTACCTCGGAGGTTCCACTGAAGCTTTCTTT. It specifies CASYLGGSTEAFF.

J is TRBJ2-1 and V is TRBV5-6, with 8 bases identical to TRBD2. Unmatched junction bases numbered 8, after V lost 6 bases and J lost 0 bases. Per the germline V gene, CDR1 is SGHDT and CDR2 is YYEEEE. CDR3 length: 16 amino acids. The CDR3, as DNA: TGTGCCAGCACCTTCGGGGGGGGGTTCTCCTACAATGAGCAGTTCTTC. Its translation is CASTFGGGFSYNEQFF.

Many counts were recorded for this clonotype. J is TRBJ1-1 and V is TRBV11-2, with 7 bases matching TRBD1. The trim removed 1 base at V and 0 bases at J, leaving 5 bases unmatched. This CDR3 contains 16 residues. Per the germline V gene, CDR1 is SGHAT and CDR2 is FQNNGV. CDR3 bases: TGTGCCAGCAGCTTAGTAGGGACAGCTCTGAACACTGAAGCTTTCTTT. This gives the protein CASSLVGTALNTEAFF.

This clonotype showed up many times. The V gene is TRBV28, the J gene TRBJ1-3; D uncertain. Germline lookup yields CDR1 MDHEN and CDR2 SYDVKM. The CDR3 consists of 14 residues. V was trimmed by 5 bases and J by 3 bases, leaving 11 bases between them. The CDR3 region is CASSLGISGNTIYF. The CDR3 nucleotides are TGTGCCAGCAGTCTTGGGATTAGTGGAAACACCATATATTTT.

There are many counts of this clonotype. CDR3 sequence (DNA): TGTGCCATCAGTGAGCGGGACAGACCCAACTATGGCTACACCTTC. This encodes CAISERDRPNYGYTF. The chain uses TRBV10-3 and TRBJ1-2; the match to TRBD1 covers 7 bases. The CDR3 spans 15 residues. V shed 2 bases and J 2 bases; nucleotides not matched to a gene: 5. Looked up from germline, CDR1 is ENHRY and CDR2 is SYGVKD.

This clonotype was counted at least ten times. The rearrangement links TRBV27 to TRBJ1-1, with a tentative D call TRBD1 (5 bases). Germline CDR1 MNHEY, CDR2 SMNVEV (reference sequence). V lost 1 base, J lost 1 base, and 10 bases lay in between. CDR3 length equals 15 residues. The DNA for the CDR3 is TGTGCCAGCAGTTTATACCCAACAGGGAACACTGAAGCTTTCTTT. Encoded protein: CASSLYPTGNTEAFF.

Note on this clonotype: This may stem from a read error, because a much larger clone lies one nucleotide away. For the CDR3, the DNA is TGTGCCAGCAGCCTTGCGTGGTCCTACCAGCAGTACTTC. Protein: CASSLAWSYQQYF. V and J are TRBV3-1 and TRBJ2-7; D is undetermined. The germline V gene encodes CDR1 LGHDT and CDR2 YNNKEL (reference sequence). The CDR3 spans 13 residues.

This clonotype was seen at least ten times. This rearrangement joins TRBV19 to TRBJ2-7; tentative D call: TRBD1 (6 bases). This CDR3 is built from 13 residues. CDR1 is LNHDA, CDR2 SQIVND, per germline (reference sequence). Trimming removed 9 bases at V and 5 bases at J, with 17 bases between. This chain's CDR3 is CASQGRPPHEQYF. The CDR3 region has the DNA TGTGCCAGCCAGGGGCGTCCTCCCCACGAGCAGTACTTC.

This clonotype was seen many times. The chain joins TRBV15 to TRBJ1-1; 8 bases match TRBD1. Germline CDR1 LNHNV, CDR2 YYDKDF (reference sequence). V lost 3 bases to trimming and J lost 0 bases; unmatched junction nucleotides: 6. The CDR3 runs 16 residues. The CDR3 DNA is TGTGCCACCAGCAGGACAGGGGCACCCTTGAACACTGAAGCTTTCTTT. Encoded protein: CATSRTGAPLNTEAFF.

This clonotype was recorded at least ten times. The chain has TRBV7-9 and TRBJ2-7, with 9 bases fitting TRBD1. Looked up from germline, CDR1 is SEHNR and CDR2 is FQNEAQ (reference sequence). Trimming removed 5 bases from V and 0 bases from J; junction bases left unmatched: 8. CDR3 length: 16 residues. The CDR3 loop reads CASSPLQGASSYEQYF. CDR3 coding DNA: TGTGCCAGCAGCCCTCTACAGGGGGCGAGCTCCTACGAGCAGTACTTC.

The sample holds many counts of this clonotype. V is TRBV3-1 and J is TRBJ2-1, with 11 nucleotides matching TRBD2. The CDR3 contains 16 residues. Germline CDR1 LGHDT, CDR2 YNNKEL (reference sequence). J was trimmed by 6 bases and V by 7 bases; bases with no gene match: 11. DNA for the CDR3: TGTGCCAGCACCCCTATAGCGGGGGGGCCGTCCAATGAGCAGTTCTTC. Its protein product is CASTPIAGGPSNEQFF.